This T cell receptor (beta chain) was sequenced during a study of blood T cell repertoires in COVID-19 (dated by TCRdb to the early 2020s). Notes on the research overall: Samples covering the acute and convalescent phases of COVID-19 were provided by collaborators in the United States, Italy and Spain. The prospective study material was composed of cDNA or gDNA derived from T cells, B-cell-depleted T cells, or PBMCs. Deeply sampled blood TCRbeta repertoires from subjects exposed to, actively infected with, or recovered from COVID-19 were included in the dataset. The repertoires were made available in a free public database intended to serve as a resource for research on the immune response to SARS-CoV-2. Samples were obtained from the ongoing ImmuneRACE study (first 160 participants) and from over 1,000 subjects provided by 6 global collaborators. Sample metadata almost always included a de-identified subject ID, COVID-19 status, age in years and sex. Where available, HLA class I and class II types were obtained from metadata supplied by the sample provider rather than from assay-based typing. The research as a whole found: The quantity of clinical and demographic metadata differed by source and by participant and was supplied without curation.

In the prospective study, participants were about 18 to 95 years old, resided in 24 geographic areas of the United States, and were enrolled through a virtual design. In the prospective study, cohorts were assigned on the basis of participant-reported clinical history obtained from a screening survey and a study questionnaire. ImmuneRACE Cohort 3 recovered participants were defined by two consecutive negative NP/OP PCR tests, healthcare professional clearance, or symptom resolution. In the prospective study, whole blood, serum and a nasopharyngeal or oropharyngeal swab were collected from each participant by mobile phlebotomists. Participants in the prospective study had the option to provide additional blood draws and questionnaires over a roughly two-month period. Prospective study blood samples were shipped either frozen or at room temperature before DNA extraction. Concerning this clone itself: The antigen it recognizes is unknown. Per-base qualities were not stored, and no clone one base away is much larger.

The germline V gene encodes CDR1 LNHNV and CDR2 YYDKDF (reference sequence). There are 15 amino acids in the CDR3, from cysteine to phenylalanine inclusive. The only DNA kept is the CDR3, 45 bases in frame from the first base. V and J are trimmed by 1 base and 3 bases, and the gene matches miss 6 bases of the junction. TCRbeta CDR3 regions were amplified from genomic DNA by means of the immunoSEQ Assay, a bias-controlled multiplex PCR. Processing in the source paper ran as follows. Nucleated cell counts per sample were estimated from amplification of reference gene primers within the assay. Sequence reads were collapsed and filtered to measure the absolute abundance of every unique TCRbeta CDR3 rearrangement. Productive Simpson clonality was computed per sample as the square root of Simpson's diversity index over productive rearrangements. This is the immuneACCESS table as TCRdb keeps it, with only in-frame sequences that have V and J called. A part of the clones is gone; compared with another copy, unresolved V genes explain less than half, and the rest is unexplained. V and J calls and clone size follow that table, whereas D and trimming were derived from the DNA. This sample has about 330,000 clones in its table, and roughly nine tenths of those were observed once. The leading ten clones occupy under 6.5% of the sample.

Sequencing was performed on PBMCs or T cells enriched from blood (not recorded which). The source is a woman aged 25-40 years who had recovered from COVID-19. The chain is assembled from TRBV15 and TRBJ2-7, and 7 bases in between align with TRBD1. The encoded CDR3 is CATSRVTGTHYEQYF. The nucleotide sequence is given as TGTGCCACCAGCAGAGTGACAGGGACCCACTACGAGCAGTACTTC.